Presented here are 10 T cell receptor beta chains from one specimen sequenced in a study of blood T cell repertoires in COVID-19. Profiling relied on immunoSEQ multiplex PCR, and the TCRdb table lists in-frame clones only, not all of them. This table holds fewer than 200,000 clones, approximately 80% found once. Sequencing used PBMCs or T cells enriched from blood (not recorded which). The receptors were sampled from a man between 45 and 60 years old who had recovered from COVID-19.

The chain has TRBV19 and TRBJ1-4, with 10 bases that match TRBD1. The length of the CDR3 is 15 residues. V lost 6 bases to trimming and J lost 3 bases; unmatched junction nucleotides: 4. Germline CDR1 and CDR2: LNHDA and SQIVND (reference sequence). CDR3 sequence: CASRTGGVPNEKLFF. CDR3 in DNA: TGTGCCAGTAGGACAGGGGGCGTACCTAATGAAAAACTGTTTTTT.

The V gene is TRBV9, the J gene TRBJ1-2; 7 nucleotides line up with TRBD1. The germline CDR1 and CDR2 sequences are SGDLS and YYNGEE. CDR3 length equals 14 residues. The V gene end was trimmed by 3 bases and the J gene end by 7 bases; junction bases not matched to a gene: 9. Here the CDR3 DNA reads TGTGCCAGCAGCGCGAACAGGGGCGGGCGTGGCTACACCTTC. This gives the protein CASSANRGGRGYTF. Full variable domain (outside the CDR3, taken from reference TRBV9 and TRBJ1-2): DSGVTQTPKHLITATGQRVTLRCSPRSGDLSVYWYQQSLDQGLQFLIQYYNGEERAKGNILERFSAQQFPDLHSELNLSSLELGDSALYFCASSANRGGRGYTFGSGTRLTVV.

The chain recombines TRBV2 with TRBJ1-2; the D gene is possibly TRBD1 (6 bases). CDR1 and CDR2 from the germline V gene are SNHLY and FYNNEI. This CDR3 contains 15 residues. V gave up 2 bases and J gave up 5 bases, with 15 bases separating them. CDR3 coding DNA: TGTGCCAGCAGTGAAAACAGGGACCAATCTTATGGCTACACCTTC. It yields the protein CASSENRDQSYGYTF.

On this clone itself: Other DNA sequences from this sample encode an identical CDR3 as well. This chain joins TRBV11-2 and TRBJ2-7, with D uncertain. With 1 base removed from V and 0 bases from J, the gap between germline ends came to 7 bases. Per germline, CDR1 SGHAT and CDR2 FQNNGV. CDR3 length: 14 amino acids. Here the CDR3 reads CASSLGGSSYEQYF. In DNA, the CDR3 is TGTGCCAGCAGCTTAGGAGGCAGCTCCTACGAGCAGTACTTC.

V is TRBV7-8 and J is TRBJ2-2; tentatively, D is TRBD1 (5 bases). This CDR3 is built from 17 residues. V was cut by 5 bases and J by 4 bases, with 20 bases left in between. In germline, CDR1 is SGHVS, CDR2 FQNEAQ. CDR3 sequence (DNA): TGTGCCAGCAGCCACGCGGCAGGGTTCCGTGGCACCGGGGAGCTGTTTTTT. Residues: CASSHAAGFRGTGELFF.

In the case of this clone: Sequence at one end of the junction differs from germline and may be a read error. The J gene is TRBJ1-2, the V gene TRBV29-1, with 7 bases matching TRBD1. Germline loops: CDR1 SQVTM, CDR2 ANQGSEA. This CDR3 is 11 amino acids long. CDR3 sequence: CSVGRDSLSAF. In DNA, the CDR3 is TGCAGCGTGGGCCGGGACAGCTTAAGTGCCTTC.

The V gene is TRBV6-4, the J gene TRBJ2-2; D gene ambiguous. The CDR3 is 14 residues long. V lost 4 bases and J 1 base, leaving 7 bases between the germline ends. Germline CDR1 reads MRHNA; CDR2 reads SNTAGT. The DNA of the CDR3 is TGTGCCAGCAGTGGCCTAGAGAACACCGGGGAGCTGTTTTTT. Translating gives CASSGLENTGELFF.

V usage is TRBV27 and J usage is TRBJ2-1; 10 nucleotides agree with TRBD2. Unmatched junction bases numbered 4, after V lost 5 bases and J lost 0 bases. CDR3 size: 16 residues. Germline V gene lookup returns CDR1 MNHEY and CDR2 SMNVEV (reference sequence). The CDR3 DNA follows: TGTGCCAGCAGTGGAAGGACTAGCGGCTCCTACAATGAGCAGTTCTTC. Protein: CASSGRTSGSYNEQFF.

The chain recombines TRBV7-9 with TRBJ1-2, with 7 positions matching TRBD1. Germline CDR1 SEHNR, CDR2 FQNEAQ (reference sequence). J was trimmed by 4 bases and V by 5 bases; bases with no gene match: 7. CDR3 length equals 14 residues. CDR3 nucleotides: TGTGCCAGCAGCCAGGGGGGCAGCACCTATGGCTACACCTTC. Residues: CASSQGGSTYGYTF.

CDR3 DNA: TGTGCCAGCAGCCGTATAACCGGGGAGCTGTTTTTT. As protein: CASSRITGELFF. The chain recombines TRBV9 with TRBJ2-2; D call uncertain. This CDR3 has 12 residues. Trimming removed 4 bases at V and 5 bases at J, with 6 bases between. Germline CDR1 reads SGDLS; CDR2 reads YYNGEE.